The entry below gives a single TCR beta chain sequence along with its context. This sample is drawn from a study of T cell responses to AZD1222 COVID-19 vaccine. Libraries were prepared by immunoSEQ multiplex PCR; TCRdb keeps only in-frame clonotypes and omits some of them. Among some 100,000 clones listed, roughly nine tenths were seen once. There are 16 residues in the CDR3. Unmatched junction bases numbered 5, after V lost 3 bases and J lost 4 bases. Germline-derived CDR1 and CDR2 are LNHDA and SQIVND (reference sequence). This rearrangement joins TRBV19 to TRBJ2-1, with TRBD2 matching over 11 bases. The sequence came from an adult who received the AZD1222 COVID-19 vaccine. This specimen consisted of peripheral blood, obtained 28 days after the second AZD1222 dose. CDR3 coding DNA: TGTGCCAGTAGTATCACGATAGCGGGGGGGTACAATGAGCAGTTCTTC. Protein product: CASSITIAGGYNEQFF.